One sample yielded the 22 T cell receptor beta chains listed below, sequenced in a study of control samples from healthy donors and cancer patients. Measured with immunoSEQ multiplex PCR; TCRdb has only the in-frame clones, and not every one. The sample consists of 95,000 to 130,000 clones, 93% of them appearing once. Sample: blood. These receptors were obtained from a man aged 25 to 40 in good health.

The chain links TRBV28 to TRBJ2-7, with D maybe TRBD1 (5 bases). The germline V and J ends were trimmed by 5 bases and 4 bases, with 18 bases remaining between them. Per germline, CDR1 MDHEN and CDR2 SYDVKM. The CDR3 is 15 residues long. CDR3: CASSALGRAMYEQYF. The CDR3 DNA follows: TGTGCCAGCAGTGCCTTGGGCAGGGCCATGTACGAGCAGTACTTC. Full variable domain (remainder filled in from reference TRBV28 and TRBJ2-7): DVKVTQSSRYLVKRTGEKVFLECVQDMDHENMFWYRQDPGLGLRLIYFSYDVKMKEKGDIPEGYSVSREKKERFSLILESASTNQTSMYLCASSALGRAMYEQYFGPGTRLTVT.

This clone was seen only once. The V call is TRBV2, the J call TRBJ1-1, with TRBD1 matching over 7 bases. V shed 3 bases, J shed 0 bases, and the junction held 7 bases outside the gene matches. In germline, CDR1 is SNHLY, CDR2 FYNNEI. The CDR3 is 16 amino acids. CDR3 loop: CASSDDRQGMNTEAFF. As DNA, the CDR3 is TGTGCCAGCAGTGACGATAGACAGGGCATGAACACTGAAGCTTTCTTT. Looking up the rest from reference TRBV2 and TRBJ1-1 gives the full variable domain: EPEVTQTPSHQVTQMGQEVILRCVPISNHLYFYWYRQILGQKVEFLVSFYNNEISEKSEIFDDQFSVERPDGSNFTLKIRSTKLEDSAMYFCASSDDRQGMNTEAFFGQGTRLTVV.

The chain has TRBV27 and TRBJ1-1; D ambiguous. The CDR3 runs 13 residues. Germline lookup yields CDR1 MNHEY and CDR2 SMNVEV (reference sequence). Between the trimmed V and J ends, which lost 7 bases and 3 bases, there was a span of 12 bases. CDR3 coding DNA: TGTGCCAGCAAAGGGTCGGGAGACACTGAAGCTTTCTTT. Encoded protein: CASKGSGDTEAFF.

The CDR3 is CAWSSGTSSGWAGELFF. The CDR3 DNA reads as TGTGCCTGGAGTAGCGGGACTAGCTCCGGATGGGCCGGGGAGCTGTTTTTT. V and J are TRBV30 and TRBJ2-2; 9 nucleotides align to TRBD2. Unmatched junction bases numbered 13, after V lost 2 bases and J lost 6 bases. The CDR3 loop spans 17 amino acids. CDR1 is GTSNPN and CDR2 is SVGIG in the germline V gene (reference sequence).

This clone was found once. The rearrangement links TRBV6-5 to TRBJ2-6, with D unresolved. CDR3 length: 14 residues. From germline, CDR1 is MNHEY and CDR2 SVGAGI. Trimming took 7 bases from V and 1 from J, leaving 8 bases between them. CDR3: CASMKGSGANVLTF. The CDR3 DNA reads TGTGCCAGCATGAAGGGTTCTGGGGCCAACGTCCTGACTTTC.

The genes are TRBV19 and TRBJ1-6, with TRBD1 matching over 8 bases. Germline values: CDR1 LNHDA, CDR2 SQIVND (reference sequence). The CDR3 sequence is 15 residues long. Trimming at V came to 5 bases and at J to 9 bases, leaving 9 bases not matched to a gene. CDR3 coding DNA: TGTGCCAGTAGTGCCCCGGGACAGGTAGCTTCACCCCTCCACTTT. Protein: CASSAPGQVASPLHF.

The chain recombines TRBV10-1 with TRBJ2-7; the match to TRBD1 covers 9 bases. V shed 11 bases and J 4 bases; nucleotides not matched to a gene: 12. From germline, CDR1 is WNHNN and CDR2 SYGVQD (reference sequence). The CDR3 contains 14 residues. This chain's CDR3 is CAWGGTGKLYEQYF. CDR3 in DNA: TGCGCCTGGGGGGGGACAGGGAAATTGTACGAGCAGTACTTC.

The rearrangement links TRBV7-2 to TRBJ1-6, with no clear D. Per the germline V gene, CDR1 is SGHTA and CDR2 is FQGNSA. CDR3 length: 14 amino acids. With 4 bases removed from V and 7 bases from J, the gap between germline ends came to 11 bases. CDR3 sequence: CASSSAMGNSPLHF. CDR3 coding DNA: TGTGCCAGCAGCTCGGCCATGGGCAATTCACCCCTCCACTTT.

The V gene is TRBV24-1, the J gene TRBJ1-1; TRBD1 might be the D (6 bases). Between the trimmed V and J ends, which lost 9 bases and 4 bases, there was a span of 14 bases. Germline values: CDR1 KGHDR, CDR2 SFDVKD. The CDR3 runs to 13 residues. The CDR3 region is CATGRGGSTEAFF. The CDR3 region has the DNA TGTGCCACCGGGAGGGGGGGGAGCACTGAAGCTTTCTTT.

The chain employs TRBV7-3 and TRBJ1-1; no firm D call. Trimming took off 1 base at V and 3 bases at J, with 12 bases between the two ends. The CDR3 is made up of 15 amino acids. Germline CDR1 and CDR2: SGHTA and FQGTGA. Here the CDR3 DNA reads TGTGCCAGCAGCTTAAAAGCTGGGAGTGACACTGAAGCTTTCTTT. As protein: CASSLKAGSDTEAFF. Based on the CDR3 plus reference TRBV7-3 and TRBJ1-1, the full variable domain is GAGVSQTPSNKVTEKGKYVELRCDPISGHTALYWYRQSLGQGPEFLIYFQGTGAADDSGLPNDRFFAVRPEGSVSTLKIQRTERGDSAVYLCASSLKAGSDTEAFFGQGTRLTVV.

The rearrangement joins TRBV28 to TRBJ1-2; D might be TRBD1 (5 bases). With 6 bases removed from V and 2 bases from J, the gap between germline ends came to 13 bases. The CDR3 loop spans 14 amino acids. CDR1 and CDR2 from the germline V gene are MDHEN and SYDVKM. For the CDR3, the DNA is TGTGCCAGCAGATCATCCCCAGGGAACTATGGCTACACCTTC. This sequence encodes CASRSSPGNYGYTF.

This clone was seen only once. The chain employs TRBV7-5 and TRBJ1-2. TRBV7-5 is described as a pseudogene. The CDR3 totals 13 residues. CDR3 loop: CVRSLGGAIGYTF. The CDR3 DNA reads TGTGTCAGAAGCTTAGGGGGGGCGATTGGCTACACCTTC.

The chain recombines TRBV2 with TRBJ2-7; TRBD1 matches at 9 bases. In germline, CDR1 is SNHLY, CDR2 FYNNEI. Unmatched junction bases numbered 9, after V lost 6 bases and J lost 3 bases. CDR3 length equals 15 residues. CDR3 sequence (DNA): TGTGCCAGCAGCCCCGGGACAGGGATAATCTACGAGCAGTACTTC. This encodes CASSPGTGIIYEQYF.

This rearrangement joins TRBV7-2 to TRBJ1-5; D unresolved. V was cut by 1 base and J by 7 bases, with 11 bases left in between. In germline, CDR1 is SGHTA, CDR2 FQGNSA. There are 14 residues in the CDR3. The CDR3 region is CASSLGGMGQPQHF. In DNA, the CDR3 is TGTGCCAGCAGCTTAGGAGGGATGGGCCAGCCCCAGCATTTT.

The chain has TRBV15 and TRBJ2-7, with D uncertain. Germline V gene lookup returns CDR1 LNHNV and CDR2 YYDKDF (reference sequence). CDR3 length equals 13 residues. V dropped 3 bases and J dropped 12 bases, with 18 bases sitting between them. The CDR3 sequence: CATSRDEVGLGYV. As DNA, the CDR3 is TGTGCCACCAGCAGGGACGAGGTGGGTCTGGGGTACGTC.

The CDR3 DNA reads as TGTGCCACCAGTGATTTGCGACAGGGAGTCAATGAGCAGTTCTTC. The encoded protein is CATSDLRQGVNEQFF. This rearrangement joins TRBV24-1 to TRBJ2-1, with 7 bases aligning to TRBD1. Germline V gene data show CDR1 as KGHDR and CDR2 as SFDVKD. Unmatched junction bases numbered 4, after V lost 0 bases and J lost 6 bases. The CDR3 spans 15 residues.

This sequence joins TRBV29-1 and TRBJ1-3; D unclear. Looked up from germline, CDR1 is SQVTM and CDR2 is ANQGSEA. V was pared by 0 bases and J by 4 bases, with 1 base between. The CDR3 contains 11 residues. The CDR3 reads CSVEEGNTIYF. In nucleotides, the CDR3 is TGCAGCGTTGAAGAAGGAAACACCATATATTTT. The full variable domain, its missing parts supplied by reference TRBV29-1 and TRBJ1-3, is SAVISQKPSRDICQRGTSLTIQCQVDSQVTMMFWYRQQPGQSLTLIATANQGSEATYESGFVIDKFPISRPNLTFSTLTVSNMSPEDSSIYLCSVEEGNTIYFGEGSWLTVV.

V is TRBV18 and J is TRBJ1-2; D is unclear. Germline loops: CDR1 KGHSH, CDR2 LQKENI. The CDR3 extends over 15 amino acids. V dropped 3 bases and J dropped 0 bases, with 11 bases sitting between them. The chain's CDR3 is CASSPGPGSNYGYTF. Here the CDR3 DNA reads TGTGCCAGCTCACCTGGGCCCGGTTCTAACTATGGCTACACCTTC.

The V call is TRBV18, the J call TRBJ1-1; D gene ambiguous. Germline V CDR1 and CDR2: KGHSH, LQKENI. Between the trimmed V and J ends, which lost 3 bases and 0 bases, there was a span of 11 bases. This CDR3 spans 15 amino acids. CDR3: CASSPGRGMNTEAFF. The CDR3 coding sequence is TGTGCCAGCTCACCCGGCAGAGGCATGAACACTGAAGCTTTCTTT. Based on the CDR3 plus reference TRBV18 and TRBJ1-1, the full variable domain is NAGVMQNPRHLVRRRGQEARLRCSPMKGHSHVYWYRQLPEEGLKFMVYLQKENIIDESGMPKERFSAEFPKEGPSILRIQQVVRGDSAAYFCASSPGRGMNTEAFFGQGTRLTVV.

This chain connects TRBV6-5 to TRBJ1-5; tentatively, D is TRBD1 (5 bases). The CDR3 sequence is 14 residues long. Germline-derived CDR1 and CDR2 are MNHEY and SVGAGI. V was shortened by 6 bases and J by 7 bases, with 16 bases between the two germline ends. CDR3 DNA sequence: TGTGCCAGCAGCCTCGCGGGGGGTACGCAGCCCCAGCATTTT. Its protein product is CASSLAGGTQPQHF.

This clone was seen only a few times. The junction does not match germline at one end; this may be a read error. The V gene is TRBV12-3 or TRBV12-4, the J gene TRBJ1-3; a weak D match, TRBD1 (5 bases). The CDR3 sequence is 12 residues long. CDR3 DNA: TGTGCCAGCAGGGGGGACGGGGGGAAGGAGGATTTT. Protein: CASRGDGGKEDF.

The chain uses TRBV28 and TRBJ1-2, with D possibly matching TRBD1 (5 bases). The germline V gene has CDR1 MDHEN and CDR2 SYDVKM. CDR3 length equals 16 residues. V dropped 6 bases and J dropped 1 base, with 18 bases sitting between them. The CDR3 loop is CASRPLVGALNYGYTF. CDR3 DNA sequence: TGTGCCAGCAGACCCCTCGTTGGGGCGCTTAACTATGGCTACACCTTC.